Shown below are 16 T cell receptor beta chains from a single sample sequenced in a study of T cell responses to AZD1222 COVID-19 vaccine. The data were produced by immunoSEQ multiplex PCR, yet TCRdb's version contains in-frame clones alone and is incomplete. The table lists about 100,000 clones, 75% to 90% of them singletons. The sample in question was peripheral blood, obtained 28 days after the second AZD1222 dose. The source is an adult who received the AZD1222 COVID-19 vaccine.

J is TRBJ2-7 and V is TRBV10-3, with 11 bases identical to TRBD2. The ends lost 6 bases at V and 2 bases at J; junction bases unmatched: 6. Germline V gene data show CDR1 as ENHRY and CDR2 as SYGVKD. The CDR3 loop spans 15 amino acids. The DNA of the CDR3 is TGTGCCATCAGCATGACTAGCGGGGACCCCTACGAGCAGTACTTC. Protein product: CAISMTSGDPYEQYF.

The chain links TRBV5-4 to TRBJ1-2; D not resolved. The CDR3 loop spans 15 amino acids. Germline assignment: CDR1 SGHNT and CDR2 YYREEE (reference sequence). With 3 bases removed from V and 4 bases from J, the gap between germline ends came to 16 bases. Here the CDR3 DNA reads TGTGCCAGCAGCTCCCGGTGGGAGCCACCCTATGGCTACACCTTC. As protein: CASSSRWEPPYGYTF.

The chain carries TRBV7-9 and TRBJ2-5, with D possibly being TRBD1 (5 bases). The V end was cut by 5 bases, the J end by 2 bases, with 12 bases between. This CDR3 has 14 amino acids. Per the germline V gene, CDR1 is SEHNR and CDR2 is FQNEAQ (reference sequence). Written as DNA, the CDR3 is TGTGCCAGCAGCCAGACAGCCTTACAAGAGACCCAGTACTTC. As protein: CASSQTALQETQYF. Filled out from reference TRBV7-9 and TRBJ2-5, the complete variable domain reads DTGVSQNPRHKITKRGQNVTFRCDPISEHNRLYWYRQTLGQGPEFLTYFQNEAQLEKSRLLSDRFSAERPKGSFSTLEIQRTEQGDSAMYLCASSQTALQETQYFGPGTRLLVL.

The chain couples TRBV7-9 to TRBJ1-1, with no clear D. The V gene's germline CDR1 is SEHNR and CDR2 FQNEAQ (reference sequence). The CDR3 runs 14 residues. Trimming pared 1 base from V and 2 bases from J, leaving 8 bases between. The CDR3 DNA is TGTGCCAGCAGCTTAGTGTCCGGCAACACTGAAGCTTTCTTT. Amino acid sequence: CASSLVSGNTEAFF.

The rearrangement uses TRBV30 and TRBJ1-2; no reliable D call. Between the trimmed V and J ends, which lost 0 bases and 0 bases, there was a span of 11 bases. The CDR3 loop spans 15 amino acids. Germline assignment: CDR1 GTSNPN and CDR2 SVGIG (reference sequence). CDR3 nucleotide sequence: TGTGCCTGGAGTGTATCTTACCCCGCTAACTATGGCTACACCTTC. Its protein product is CAWSVSYPANYGYTF.

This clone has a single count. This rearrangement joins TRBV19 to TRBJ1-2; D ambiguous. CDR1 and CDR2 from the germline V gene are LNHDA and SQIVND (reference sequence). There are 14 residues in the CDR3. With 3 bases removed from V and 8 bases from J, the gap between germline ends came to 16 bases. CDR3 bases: TGTGCCAGTAGTATCACTACCCAAGAAAGGGGCTACACCTTC. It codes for CASSITTQERGYTF.

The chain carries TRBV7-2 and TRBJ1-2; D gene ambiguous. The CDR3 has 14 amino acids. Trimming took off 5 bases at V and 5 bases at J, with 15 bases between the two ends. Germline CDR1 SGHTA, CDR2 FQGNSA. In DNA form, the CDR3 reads TGTGCCAGCAGCCAGACATGGGATACATATGGCTACACCTTC. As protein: CASSQTWDTYGYTF.

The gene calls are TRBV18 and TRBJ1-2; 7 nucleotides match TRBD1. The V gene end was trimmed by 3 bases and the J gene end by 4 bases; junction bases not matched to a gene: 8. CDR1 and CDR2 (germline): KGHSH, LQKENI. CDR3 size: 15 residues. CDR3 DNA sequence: TGTGCCAGCTCACCTATTCAGGGGGGCACCTATGGCTACACCTTC. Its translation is CASSPIQGGTYGYTF.

CDR3 loop: CASSPISTGRAEAFF. The CDR3 nucleotides are TGTGCCAGCTCACCGATCTCGACAGGGCGCGCTGAAGCTTTCTTT. V is TRBV18 and J is TRBJ1-1, with 7 positions matching TRBD1. Germline V gene data show CDR1 as KGHSH and CDR2 as LQKENI. This CDR3 has 15 residues. The junction had 10 bases not matched to a gene; V was cut back by 3 bases and J by 6 bases.

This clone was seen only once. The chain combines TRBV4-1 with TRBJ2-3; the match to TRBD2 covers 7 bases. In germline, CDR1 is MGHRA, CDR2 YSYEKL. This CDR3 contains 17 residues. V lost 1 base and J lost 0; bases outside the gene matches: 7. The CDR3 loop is CASSQASLADSTDTQYF. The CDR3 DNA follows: TGCGCCAGCAGCCAAGCCAGCCTAGCGGATAGCACAGATACGCAGTATTTT.

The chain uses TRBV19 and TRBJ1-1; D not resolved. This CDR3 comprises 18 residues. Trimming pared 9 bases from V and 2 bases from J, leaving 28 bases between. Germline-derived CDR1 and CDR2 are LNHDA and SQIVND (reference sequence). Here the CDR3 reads CASRPDSSRSTPNTEAFF. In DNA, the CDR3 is TGTGCCAGCAGACCGGATTCTAGTAGGTCGACGCCTAACACTGAAGCTTTCTTT. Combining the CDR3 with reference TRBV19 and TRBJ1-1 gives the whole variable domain DGGITQSPKYLFRKEGQNVTLSCEQNLNHDAMYWYRQDPGQGLRLIYYSQIVNDFQKGDIAEGYSVSREKKESFPLTVTSAQKNPTAFYLCASRPDSSRSTPNTEAFFGQGTRLTVV.

In nucleotides, the CDR3 is TGTGCCTGGAGTAACAGGGACAGTGGTTTTACTGAAGCTTTCTTT. Encoded protein: CAWSNRDSGFTEAFF. The gene calls are TRBV30 and TRBJ1-1; 7 nucleotides align to TRBD1. Germline CDR1 and CDR2: GTSNPN and SVGIG (reference sequence). This CDR3 spans 15 amino acids. The V segment lost 2 bases and the J segment 5 bases; nucleotides outside the gene matches: 11.

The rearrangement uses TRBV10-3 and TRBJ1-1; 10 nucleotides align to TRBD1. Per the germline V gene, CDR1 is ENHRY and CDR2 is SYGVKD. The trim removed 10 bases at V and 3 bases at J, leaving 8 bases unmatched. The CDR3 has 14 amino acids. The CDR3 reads CASQGQGSYTEAFF. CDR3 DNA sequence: TGTGCCAGCCAGGGACAGGGGAGCTACACTGAAGCTTTCTTT.

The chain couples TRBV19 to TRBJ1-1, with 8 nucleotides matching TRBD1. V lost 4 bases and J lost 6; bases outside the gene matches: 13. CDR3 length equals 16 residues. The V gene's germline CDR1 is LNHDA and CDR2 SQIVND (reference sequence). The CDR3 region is CASSTPVAGGLAEAFF. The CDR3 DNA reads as TGTGCCAGTAGTACTCCGGTGGCAGGGGGCCTGGCTGAAGCTTTCTTT. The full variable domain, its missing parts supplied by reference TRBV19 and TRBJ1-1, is DGGITQSPKYLFRKEGQNVTLSCEQNLNHDAMYWYRQDPGQGLRLIYYSQIVNDFQKGDIAEGYSVSREKKESFPLTVTSAQKNPTAFYLCASSTPVAGGLAEAFFGQGTRLTVV.

The CDR3 protein is CASSDLGASSGNTIYF. The CDR3, as DNA: TGTGCCAGCAGTGATTTAGGAGCAAGCTCTGGAAACACCATATATTTT. V is TRBV2 and J is TRBJ1-3; no clear D. The length of the CDR3 is 16 residues. CDR1 is SNHLY, CDR2 FYNNEI, per germline. V lost 3 bases and J lost 0, with 12 bases in between. Full variable domain (remainder filled in from reference TRBV2 and TRBJ1-3): EPEVTQTPSHQVTQMGQEVILRCVPISNHLYFYWYRQILGQKVEFLVSFYNNEISEKSEIFDDQFSVERPDGSNFTLKIRSTKLEDSAMYFCASSDLGASSGNTIYFGEGSWLTVV.

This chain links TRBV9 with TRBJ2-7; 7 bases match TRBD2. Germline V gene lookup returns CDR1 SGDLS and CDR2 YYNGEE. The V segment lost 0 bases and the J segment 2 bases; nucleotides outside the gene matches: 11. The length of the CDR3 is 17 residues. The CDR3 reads CASSVVVATGLPYEQYF. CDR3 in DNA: TGTGCCAGCAGCGTAGTGGTGGCGACGGGACTACCCTACGAGCAGTACTTC.